Listed below are T cell receptor beta chains from one sample, sequenced in a study of cytomegalovirus exposure and HLA in healthy donors. Some clones are missing from TCRdb's copy, which holds only in-frame ones; the method was immunoSEQ multiplex PCR. This sample carries about 190,000 clones, roughly 73% of them seen once, and the ten largest clones take approximately 1.8%. The sequencing input was PBMCs. Receptors originate from a young woman in good health and CMV-seronegative. The CDR3 runs from the conserved cysteine through the conserved F or W. The order of the fields is clone size, V gene, J gene, D gene, CDR3 DNA, CDR3 protein. A D gene is named only where the DNA matches it firmly. Only part of the rows carry a size: once, few, many, or a class if the clone is expanded.

size: few; V: TRBV5-1; J: TRBJ2-5; D: -; DNA: TGCGCCAGCAGCTTTGATGGACTGATAGAGACCCAGTACTTC; CDR3: CASSFDGLIETQYF
size: -; V: TRBV4-3; J: TRBJ2-3; D: TRBD1; DNA: TGCGCCAGCAGCCAAGACCCGACAGGGTATAGCACAGATACGCAGTATTTT; CDR3: CASSQDPTGYSTDTQYF
size: -; V: TRBV7-2; J: TRBJ2-7; D: TRBD2; DNA: TGTGCCAGCAGCCCCAACCCTAGCGGGGGAGCCTACGAGCAGTACTTC; CDR3: CASSPNPSGGAYEQYF
size: few; V: TRBV2; J: TRBJ2-5; D: -; DNA: TGTGCCAGCAGTGAAGTCCCAGGGCAAGAGACCCAGTACTTC; CDR3: CASSEVPGQETQYF
size: -; V: TRBV6-5; J: TRBJ2-7; D: TRBD2; DNA: TGTGCCAGCAGTTACGGCTCGGGAGGCCTCTACGAGCAGTACTTC; CDR3: CASSYGSGGLYEQYF
size: -; V: TRBV19; J: TRBJ1-1; D: -; DNA: TGTGCCAGTAGTATTCTGGAGAGGAGCACTGAAGCTTTCTTT; CDR3: CASSILERSTEAFF
size: -; V: TRBV21-1; J: TRBJ2-7; D: -; DNA: TGTGCCAGCAGCAAATGGACTCGGGACAGTACCTACGAGCAGTACTTC; CDR3: CASSKWTRDSTYEQYF
size: -; V: TRBV7-2; J: TRBJ1-2; D: -; DNA: TGTGCCAGCAGCTTAGGATTCTCAGGCGAGGGCTACACCTTC; CDR3: CASSLGFSGEGYTF
size: few; V: TRBV2; J: TRBJ1-6; D: -; DNA: TGTGCCAGCAGTTTAACAGGGACCCTAAGCTCCTATAATTCACCCCTCCACTTT; CDR3: CASSLTGTLSSYNSPLHF
size: -; V: TRBV5-6; J: TRBJ2-2; D: TRBD1; DNA: TGTGCCAGTGTCGGGACAGGGGCGAACACCGGGGAGCTGTTTTTT; CDR3: CASVGTGANTGELFF
size: few; V: TRBV9; J: TRBJ2-1; D: -; DNA: TGTGCCAGCAGCGTCCGGACTTACAATGAGCAGTTCTTC; CDR3: CASSVRTYNEQFF
size: -; V: TRBV5-1; J: TRBJ1-5; D: -; DNA: TGCGCCAGCAGCTTGGCGGGAGATCAGCCCCAGCATTTT; CDR3: CASSLAGDQPQHF
size: once; V: TRBV5-8; J: TRBJ1-1; D: -; DNA: TGTGCCAGCAGCTTGGTCAGAAACACTGAAGCTTTCTTT; CDR3: CASSLVRNTEAFF
size: -; V: TRBV18; J: TRBJ2-2; D: TRBD1; DNA: TGTGCCAGCTCGGCGGACAGGGGCCCCGGGGAGCTGTTTTTT; CDR3: CASSADRGPGELFF
size: -; V: TRBV19; J: TRBJ2-1; D: TRBD2; DNA: TGTGCCAGTAGTATAGCGCCTGGGACTAGCTCACAGTTCTTC; CDR3: CASSIAPGTSSQFF
size: -; V: TRBV4-2; J: TRBJ1-1; D: -; DNA: TGTGCCAGCAGCCAGACAGAGAACACTGAAGCTTTCTTT; CDR3: CASSQTENTEAFF
size: few; V: TRBV4-1; J: TRBJ2-3; D: TRBD2; DNA: TGCGCCAGCAGCCAAACTAGCGCAAGCACAGATACGCAGTATTTT; CDR3: CASSQTSASTDTQYF
size: few; V: TRBV7-9; J: TRBJ2-7; D: -; DNA: TGTGCCAGCAGCCCCTATGCGGACAGCACCTACGAGCAGTACTTC; CDR3: CASSPYADSTYEQYF
size: -; V: TRBV2; J: TRBJ2-4; D: -; DNA: TGTGCCAGCAGGGCTACTAGAAACATTCAGTACTTC; CDR3: CASRATRNIQYF
size: -; V: TRBV7-8; J: TRBJ2-1; D: -; DNA: TGTGCCAGCAGCTTAGGGGCGGGGGCCTCCTACAATGAGCAGTTCTTC; CDR3: CASSLGAGASYNEQFF
size: -; V: TRBV7-2; J: TRBJ2-3; D: -; DNA: TGTGCCAGCAGTATTAGACGGATAGCTAGCACAGATACGCAGTATTTT; CDR3: CASSIRRIASTDTQYF
size: -; V: TRBV29-1; J: TRBJ2-1; D: TRBD1; DNA: TGCAGCGTTGGACGGGCCCGGGACAGGGTGGATGAGCAGTTCTTC; CDR3: CSVGRARDRVDEQFF
size: -; V: TRBV7-9; J: TRBJ1-1; D: TRBD1; DNA: TGTGCCAGCAGCCACCGGGACAGGGGTTCCACTGAAGCTTTCTTT; CDR3: CASSHRDRGSTEAFF
size: -; V: TRBV27; J: TRBJ1-1; D: TRBD1; DNA: TGTGCCACCCGACAGGGCCCTGAAGCTTTCTTT; CDR3: CATRQGPEAFF
size: few; V: TRBV5-1; J: TRBJ2-2; D: -; DNA: TGCGCCAGCAGCCATGAACAGGGATCGAACACCGGGGAGCTGTTTTTT; CDR3: CASSHEQGSNTGELFF
size: -; V: TRBV2; J: TRBJ2-5; D: TRBD2; DNA: TGTGCCAGCAGCGGGGGGAGGGATCGAAAGACCCAGTACTTC; CDR3: CASSGGRDRKTQYF
size: -; V: TRBV29-1; J: TRBJ2-5; D: -; DNA: TGCAGCGTCCCCGGACTGTACCAAGAGACCCAGTACTTC; CDR3: CSVPGLYQETQYF
size: -; V: TRBV13; J: TRBJ2-1; D: TRBD2; DNA: TGTGCCAGCAGCTCCCGACTAGCGGACCTTTTATACAATGAGCAGTTCTTC; CDR3: CASSSRLADLLYNEQFF
size: -; V: TRBV6-1; J: TRBJ2-7; D: TRBD1; DNA: TGTGCCAGCAGTGAAGACAGGGGGTCTGGCGCCTACGAGCAGTACTTC; CDR3: CASSEDRGSGAYEQYF
size: -; V: TRBV7-2; J: TRBJ2-7; D: -; DNA: TGTGCCAGCAGCCCCTCGCGGGAAGCCTCCTACGAGCAGTACTTC; CDR3: CASSPSREASYEQYF
size: few; V: TRBV12-5; J: TRBJ2-1; D: -; DNA: TGTGCTAGTGGTTTGGTACCTAACTACAATGAGCAGTTCTTC; CDR3: CASGLVPNYNEQFF
size: -; V: TRBV5-1; J: TRBJ2-7; D: -; DNA: TGCGCCAGCAGCTTGGCCGCGGCCAGGGGTGGGGAGCAGTACTTC; CDR3: CASSLAAARGGEQYF
size: -; V: TRBV19; J: TRBJ2-7; D: TRBD2; DNA: TGTGCCAGTAGCCTGGGACTAGCGGGAGGTGGTGAGCAGTACTTC; CDR3: CASSLGLAGGGEQYF
size: -; V: TRBV9; J: TRBJ2-1; D: TRBD2; DNA: TGTGCCAGCAGGGGACTAGCGGGAGCGGATGAGCAGTTCTTC; CDR3: CASRGLAGADEQFF
size: -; V: TRBV6-4; J: TRBJ2-7; D: TRBD2; DNA: TGTGCCAGCAGTACGACTAGCGGGAGTTACGAGCAGTACTTC; CDR3: CASSTTSGSYEQYF